Here is one T cell receptor (beta chain) with its context. The data derive from a study of regulatory T cells in long-lasting Graves disease. Looking at the study overall: Antithyroid drugs had been given to newly diagnosed Graves' patients for under 3 months.

The CDR3 spans 20 residues. The junction had 13 bases not matched to a gene; V was cut back by 3 bases and J by 1 base. Germline lookup yields CDR1 KGHSH and CDR2 LQKENI. Construction of TCR beta libraries relied on iRepertoire HTBI primers and on Arm-PCR targeting CDR3 regions. A single record per CDR3 protein comes from TCRdb applying MiXCR to the multiplex PCR reads. There are approximately 350,000 distinct CDR3 sequences in the sample; approximately 12% occur only once, and approximately 20% lies in the top ten. Specified time point: newly diagnosed GD, antithyroid drugs for less than 3 months. From PBMCs, RNA was extracted and then used to make the TCR library. These data also featured in a second study, about T cells in Graves' hyperthyroidism and ophthalmopathy. That paper states: Blood also held most thyroid clonotypes expanded beyond 0.001.

The chain recombines TRBV18 with TRBJ2-6; 9 positions agree with TRBD1. The starting material was peripheral blood mononuclear cells (PBMCs), obtained at new diagnosis, from a patient treated with antithyroid drugs. This receptor was identified in a woman aged 18-29 years with Graves disease. For the CDR3, the DNA is TGTGCCAGCTCACCCGAACCACAGGGGGCGTTTCCGTCTGGGGCCAACGTCCTGACTTTC. It is translated as CASSPEPQGAFPSGANVLTF. The variable domain in full, with the rest retrieved from reference TRBV18 and TRBJ2-6, is NAGVMQNPRHLVRRRGQEARLRCSPMKGHSHVYWYRQLPEEGLKFMVYLQKENIIDESGMPKERFSAEFPKEGPSILRIQQVVRGDSAAYFCASSPEPQGAFPSGANVLTFGAGSRLTVL.